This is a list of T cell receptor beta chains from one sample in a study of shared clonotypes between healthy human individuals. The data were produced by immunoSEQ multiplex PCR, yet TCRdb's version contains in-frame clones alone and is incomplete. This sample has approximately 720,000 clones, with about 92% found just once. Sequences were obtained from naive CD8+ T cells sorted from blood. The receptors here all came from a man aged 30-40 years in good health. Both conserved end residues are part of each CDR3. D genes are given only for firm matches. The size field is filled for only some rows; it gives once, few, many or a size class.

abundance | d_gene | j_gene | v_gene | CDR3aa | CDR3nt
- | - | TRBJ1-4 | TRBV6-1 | CASSDSTYPEKLFF | TGTGCCAGCAGTGATTCGACGTACCCTGAAAAACTGTTTTTT
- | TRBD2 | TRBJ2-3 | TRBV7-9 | CASPEPSGVTDTQYF | TGTGCCAGCCCCGAACCTAGCGGGGTCACAGATACGCAGTATTTT
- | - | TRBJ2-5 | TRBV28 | CASSSGVGRVVETQYF | TGTGCCAGCAGCTCAGGGGTTGGCAGGGTCGTAGAGACCCAGTACTTC
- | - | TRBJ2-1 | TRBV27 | CASSLGGNEQFF | TGTGCCAGCAGTTTAGGGGGCAATGAGCAGTTCTTC
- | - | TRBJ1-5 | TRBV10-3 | CATYVMVTGNPTSNQPQHF | TGTGCCACCTATGTTATGGTGACAGGAAATCCCACCAGCAATCAGCCCCAGCATTTT
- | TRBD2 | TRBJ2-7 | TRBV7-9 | CASSPPLAGATGPSEQYF | TGTGCCAGCAGCCCCCCCCTAGCGGGAGCCACGGGTCCTAGCGAGCAGTACTTC
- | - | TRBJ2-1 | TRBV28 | CASSPGYNEQFF | TGTGCCAGCAGCCCGGGGTACAATGAGCAGTTCTTC
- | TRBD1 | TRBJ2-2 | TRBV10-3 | CAINSRDRTTGELFF | TGTGCCATCAACAGCCGGGACAGAACCACCGGGGAGCTGTTTTTT
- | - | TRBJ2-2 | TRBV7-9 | CASSLSHLPYTGELFF | TGTGCCAGCAGCTTATCACACCTCCCTTACACCGGGGAGCTGTTTTTT
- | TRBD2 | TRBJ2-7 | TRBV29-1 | CSAITSLTSGSSYEQYF | TGCAGCGCAATAACCTCTCTGACTAGCGGGAGTTCCTACGAGCAGTACTTC
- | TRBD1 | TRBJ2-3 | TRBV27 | CASSRQGATDTQYF | TGTGCCAGCAGTCGGCAGGGGGCGACAGATACGCAGTATTTT
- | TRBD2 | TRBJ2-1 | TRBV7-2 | CASSARLAGPYNEQFF | TGTGCCAGCAGCGCTCGACTAGCGGGACCCTACAATGAGCAGTTCTTC
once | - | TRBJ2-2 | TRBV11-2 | CASSRGAGGRAGELFF | TGTGCCAGCAGCCGAGGGGCAGGGGGGCGGGCCGGGGAGCTGTTTTTT
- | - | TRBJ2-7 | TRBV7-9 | CASSLVGRGISYEQYF | TGTGCCAGCAGCTTAGTTGGTCGAGGGATCTCCTACGAGCAGTACTTC
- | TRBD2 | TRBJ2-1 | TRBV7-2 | CASSLVAGDSYNEQFF | TGTGCCAGCAGCTTAGTAGCGGGAGATTCCTACAATGAGCAGTTCTTC
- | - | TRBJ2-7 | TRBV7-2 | CASSLGLAGYEQYF | TGTGCCAGCAGCTTAGGGCTAGCTGGGTACGAGCAGTACTTC
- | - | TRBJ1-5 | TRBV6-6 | CATQTGIDSNQPQHF | TGTGCCACGCAAACAGGCATTGATAGCAATCAGCCCCAGCATTTT
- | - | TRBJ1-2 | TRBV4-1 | CASSQEGIIGGEDYGYTF | TGCGCCAGCAGCCAAGAGGGGATTATTGGGGGAGAGGACTATGGCTACACCTTC
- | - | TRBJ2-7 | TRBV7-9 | CASSPPLEGEQYF | TGTGCCAGCAGCCCCCCCCTCGAGGGCGAGCAGTACTTC
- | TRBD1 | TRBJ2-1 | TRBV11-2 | CASSHDETGSGLIYNEQFF | TGTGCCAGCAGCCATGATGAGACAGGGAGCGGTTTAATCTACAATGAGCAGTTCTTC
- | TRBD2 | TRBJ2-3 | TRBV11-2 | CASSQGLASTDTQYF | TGTGCCAGCAGCCAGGGACTAGCAAGCACAGATACGCAGTATTTT
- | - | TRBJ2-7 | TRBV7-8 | CASSPSVSYEQYF | TGTGCCAGCAGCCCCTCGGTCTCCTACGAGCAGTACTTC
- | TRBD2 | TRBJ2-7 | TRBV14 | CASSQGLAISYEQYF | TGTGCCAGCAGCCAAGGACTAGCGATCTCCTACGAGCAGTACTTC
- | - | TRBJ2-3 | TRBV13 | CASSLGGLGNTDTQYF | TGTGCCAGCAGCTTAGGAGGGCTAGGAAACACAGATACGCAGTATTTT